The 16 T cell receptor beta chains below come from one sample, sequenced in a study of identical twins. TCRdb re-derived calls from the 5' RACE reads in MiXCR, one entry per CDR3 protein. The repertoire has fewer than 350,000 distinct CDR3 sequences, more than 6.5% of them found once; the top ten carry around 2.1%. The same specimen was also included in a second study, on yellow fever vaccine responses in identical twins.

Sequencing was performed on memory (CD45RO+) T cells sorted from blood. The receptors derive from a woman in her late teens or twenties in good health.

The chain joins TRBV10-1 to TRBJ2-2, with D perhaps being TRBD1 or TRBD2 (5 bases each). The germline V gene has CDR1 WNHNN and CDR2 SYGVQD (reference sequence). The CDR3 length is 14 residues. The V end lost 4 bases, the J end lost 6 bases, and 12 bases lay between the germline ends. The CDR3 nucleotides are TGCGCCAGCAGTGGGGGGAAAGAGGCCGGGGAGCTGTTTTTT. It codes for CASSGGKEAGELFF.

The V and J genes are TRBV6-2 or TRBV6-3 and TRBJ1-3; possible D gene TRBD1, 5 bases. Germline V CDR1 and CDR2: MNHEY, SVGEGT. CDR3 length equals 15 residues. V was trimmed by 6 bases and J by 4 bases, leaving 16 bases between them. CDR3 sequence reads: CASRDFGAGGNTIYF. In DNA form, the CDR3 reads TGTGCCAGCAGGGACTTCGGGGCAGGAGGAAACACCATATATTTT.

In its sample, this clonotype was seen a few times. This chain uses TRBV10-3 with TRBJ2-5; 9 bases fit TRBD2. The germline V gene encodes CDR1 ENHRY and CDR2 SYGVKD. The ends lost 2 bases at V and 0 bases at J; junction bases unmatched: 10. This CDR3 spans 18 amino acids. CDR3 DNA sequence: TGTGCCATCAGTGAGACTCCGGGACTAGCTAACTACCAAGAGACCCAGTACTTC. Translating it yields CAISETPGLANYQETQYF.

The sample holds many counts of this clonotype. The chain uses TRBV27 and TRBJ2-1; 9 nucleotides line up with TRBD1. V was pared by 1 base and J by 7 bases, with 5 bases of the junction left unmatched. The CDR3 runs 15 residues. CDR1 and CDR2 (germline): MNHEY, SMNVEV (reference sequence). The CDR3 coding sequence is TGTGCCAGCAGTTTATTACAGGGGGCAGGAAATGAGCAGTTCTTC. It is translated as CASSLLQGAGNEQFF.

The genes are TRBV24-1 and TRBJ2-7; TRBD1 agrees at 8 bases. Unmatched junction bases numbered 11, after V lost 5 bases and J lost 6 bases. The CDR3 sequence is 15 residues long. Per the germline V gene, CDR1 is KGHDR and CDR2 is SFDVKD. CDR3 protein: CATSAKTGAGCEQYV. Written as DNA, the CDR3 is TGTGCCACCAGTGCCAAGACAGGGGCGGGCTGCGAGCAGTACGTC.

This clonotype was counted ten times or more. The chain uses TRBV2 and TRBJ1-4, with a possible D match to TRBD1 (6 bases). V lost 7 bases to trimming and J lost 6 bases, with 9 bases between them. Germline-derived CDR1 and CDR2 are SNHLY and FYNNEI. The CDR3 totals 12 residues. This chain's CDR3 is CASKQGYEKLFF. The CDR3, as DNA: TGTGCCAGCAAACAGGGATATGAAAAACTGTTTTTT.

This clonotype was seen a handful of times. The chain employs TRBV6-1 and TRBJ2-2; 8 bases line up with TRBD2. J was trimmed by 1 base and V by 2 bases; bases with no gene match: 3. The CDR3 spans 16 residues. Germline V CDR1 and CDR2: MNHNS, SASEGT. CDR3 in DNA: TGTGCCAGCAGTGAATGGCTAGCGGGGAACACCGGGGAGCTGTTTTTT. This codes for CASSEWLAGNTGELFF.

Many counts were recorded for this clonotype. The rearrangement links TRBV20-1 to TRBJ2-7; 14 nucleotides agree with TRBD2. The CDR3 sequence is 18 residues long. Unmatched junction bases numbered 13, after V lost 0 bases and J lost 6 bases. In germline, CDR1 is DFQATT, CDR2 SNEGSKA (reference sequence). The CDR3 DNA is TGCAGTGCTAGAGATTGGACTAGCGGGAGGCTCCTGGGATGCGAGCAGTACTTC. It yields the protein CSARDWTSGRLLGCEQYF.

This clonotype showed up many times. V usage is TRBV12-3 or TRBV12-4 and J usage is TRBJ1-3, with unresolved D. V shed 4 bases and J shed 2 bases, with 12 bases lying between them. This CDR3 region has 15 residues. The CDR3 DNA is TGTGCCAGCAGTTCTTACCTAGGAGCTGGAAACACCATATATTTT. This codes for CASSSYLGAGNTIYF.

A word on this clonotype: A much more abundant neighbour one base away suggests this may be a read error. The chain uses TRBV3-1 and TRBJ2-5; 7 nucleotides agree with TRBD2. This CDR3 is 15 amino acids long. The V and J ends lost 7 bases and 5 bases, in that order; junction bases with no gene match: 13. Per germline, CDR1 LGHDT and CDR2 YNNKEL (reference sequence). CDR3 region: CASTSWGGVDETQYF. The CDR3 bases are TGTGCCAGCACCTCCTGGGGAGGGGTTGATGAGACCCAGTACTTC.

The V and J genes are TRBV5-1 and TRBJ2-7; D gene unclear. V lost 4 bases and J 3 bases, leaving 20 bases between the germline ends. The germline gives CDR1 SGHRS, CDR2 YFSETQ. The CDR3 totals 16 residues. The CDR3 sequence: CASSPNLDSSLYEQYF. The CDR3 DNA sequence: TGCGCCAGCAGCCCCAATCTCGACTCTTCCCTCTACGAGCAGTACTTC.

This clonotype was seen a handful of times. The chain has TRBV20-1 and TRBJ1-2; TRBD1 matches 8 bases. Germline loops: CDR1 DFQATT, CDR2 SNEGSKA (reference sequence). V dropped 0 bases and J dropped 8; count of bases not matched to a gene: 11. The CDR3 extends over 15 amino acids. The CDR3 spells CSARERGRGLWGYTF. DNA of the CDR3: TGCAGTGCTAGAGAGAGGGGCAGGGGGCTTTGGGGCTACACCTTC.

This clonotype showed up just a few times. The V and J genes are TRBV5-1 and TRBJ2-2, with D possibly TRBD1 on 6 matching bases. CDR3 length: 16 amino acids. Trimming left V 7 bases short and J 2 bases short, with 18 bases between. Germline CDR1 is SGHRS and CDR2 is YFSETQ. As DNA, the CDR3 is TGCGCCAGCTTGTTGACCACAGGGTCTAACACCGGGGAGCTGTTTTTT. Encoded protein: CASLLTTGSNTGELFF.

The chain employs TRBV18 and TRBJ2-3; weak D call: TRBD1 (6 bases). The germline V and J ends were trimmed by 1 base and 11 bases, with 7 bases remaining between them. This CDR3 has 11 amino acids. From germline, CDR1 is KGHSH and CDR2 LQKENI. The CDR3 sequence is CASSPRGGQYF. The CDR3 DNA is TGTGCCAGCTCACCACGAGGGGGGCAGTATTTT. Based on the CDR3 plus reference TRBV18 and TRBJ2-3, the full variable domain is NAGVMQNPRHLVRRRGQEARLRCSPMKGHSHVYWYRQLPEEGLKFMVYLQKENIIDESGMPKERFSAEFPKEGPSILRIQQVVRGDSAAYFCASSPRGGQYFGPGTRLTVL.

This clonotype occurred many times. The rearrangement uses TRBV5-1 and TRBJ1-1; the match to TRBD1 covers 12 bases. The length of the CDR3 is 16 residues. CDR1 is SGHRS and CDR2 is YFSETQ in the germline V gene. Trimming cost V 4 bases and J 5 bases; bases outside gene matches: 9. CDR3 sequence: CASSDGTGGRWTEAFF. The CDR3 bases are TGCGCCAGCAGCGACGGGACAGGGGGCCGATGGACTGAAGCTTTCTTT.

The V gene is TRBV19, the J gene TRBJ2-7; TRBD2 matches 7 bases. This CDR3 comprises 15 residues. V was clipped by 6 bases and J by 4 bases; unmatched bases: 12. From germline, CDR1 is LNHDA and CDR2 SQIVND (reference sequence). For the CDR3, the DNA is TGTGCCAGTAGCACTTCTCCGGGAGGTCGGTACGAGCAGTACTTC. This codes for CASSTSPGGRYEQYF.